These 8 T cell receptor beta chains originate from one sample sequenced in a study of blood T cell repertoires in COVID-19. TCRdb's table, derived via immunoSEQ multiplex PCR, lists solely in-frame clones and lacks some. The table includes about 81,000 clones, 70% to 85% detected once. Sequencing was carried out using peripheral blood. The receptors here all came from a human donor in a cohort sampled during active COVID-19.

The chain has TRBV19 and TRBJ2-1; TRBD2 matches 14 bases. J gave up 0 bases and V 4 bases, and 14 bases lay outside the gene matches. This CDR3 comprises 21 residues. Germline V gives CDR1 LNHDA, CDR2 SQIVND (reference sequence). CDR3 region: CASSTPGLAGGLFSSYNEQFF. The CDR3, as DNA: TGTGCCAGTAGTACCCCCGGACTAGCGGGGGGCCTCTTCAGCTCCTACAATGAGCAGTTCTTC.

This sequence joins TRBV5-1 and TRBJ1-1, with D perhaps matching TRBD1 (6 bases). Germline CDR1 SGHRS, CDR2 YFSETQ. Between the trimmed V and J ends, which lost 1 base and 1 base, there was a span of 8 bases. This CDR3 has 14 amino acids. CDR3 loop: CASSLTGRNTEAFF. The CDR3 bases are TGCGCCAGCAGCTTGACAGGGCGGAACACTGAAGCTTTCTTT.

This sequence joins TRBV2 and TRBJ1-2, with D perhaps TRBD1 (6 bases). Per germline, CDR1 SNHLY and CDR2 FYNNEI. The V gene lost 4 bases and the J gene lost 6 bases, with 12 bases spanning the gap. The CDR3 is 13 residues long. The CDR3 is CASSGYRDDGYTF. DNA of the CDR3: TGTGCCAGCAGTGGGTACAGGGACGATGGCTACACCTTC.

Only one count was recorded for this clone. V usage is TRBV7-7 and J usage is TRBJ2-7; 8 bases are shared with TRBD1. The germline CDR1 and CDR2 sequences are SSHAT and FNYEAQ (reference sequence). The CDR3 runs 16 residues. Trimming took 5 bases from V and 1 from J; bases not matched to a gene: 10. The CDR3 reads CASSPGSGQGSYEQYF. The CDR3 nucleotides are TGTGCCAGCAGCCCAGGCTCCGGACAGGGATCCTACGAGCAGTACTTC.

The rearrangement uses TRBV5-1 and TRBJ2-1; the D gene is possibly TRBD2 (6 bases). This CDR3 contains 18 residues. Germline V gene lookup returns CDR1 SGHRS and CDR2 YFSETQ. V lost 1 base and J lost 0, with 17 bases in between. The CDR3 sequence is CASSLWGVGWSSYNEQFF. Written as DNA, the CDR3 is TGCGCCAGCAGCTTGTGGGGGGTCGGATGGAGCTCCTACAATGAGCAGTTCTTC.

The chain uses TRBV9 and TRBJ2-5; D unresolved. Germline lookup yields CDR1 SGDLS and CDR2 YYNGEE. The ends were cut back, 0 bases at V and 2 bases at J, with 11 bases in the middle. The CDR3 runs 15 residues. CDR3 sequence: CASSVGAPTQETQYF. CDR3 bases: TGTGCCAGCAGCGTAGGTGCCCCAACTCAAGAGACCCAGTACTTC.

The chain has TRBV6-5 and TRBJ1-1; D gene uncertain. Germline V gene lookup returns CDR1 MNHEY and CDR2 SVGAGI. V shed 4 bases and J shed 3 bases, with 6 bases lying between them. This CDR3 has 12 residues. The CDR3 region is CASSFGDTEAFF. The CDR3 DNA follows: TGTGCCAGCAGTTTCGGGGACACTGAAGCTTTCTTT.

The chain couples TRBV6-6 to TRBJ1-5, with D unresolved. CDR1 is MNHNY and CDR2 is SVGAGI in the germline V gene (reference sequence). The V gene lost 7 bases and the J gene lost 6 bases, with 13 bases spanning the gap. CDR3 length: 13 residues. CDR3 DNA sequence: TGTGCCAGCATGGGCAGGTTGGGTCAGCCCCAGCATTTT. It codes for CASMGRLGQPQHF.